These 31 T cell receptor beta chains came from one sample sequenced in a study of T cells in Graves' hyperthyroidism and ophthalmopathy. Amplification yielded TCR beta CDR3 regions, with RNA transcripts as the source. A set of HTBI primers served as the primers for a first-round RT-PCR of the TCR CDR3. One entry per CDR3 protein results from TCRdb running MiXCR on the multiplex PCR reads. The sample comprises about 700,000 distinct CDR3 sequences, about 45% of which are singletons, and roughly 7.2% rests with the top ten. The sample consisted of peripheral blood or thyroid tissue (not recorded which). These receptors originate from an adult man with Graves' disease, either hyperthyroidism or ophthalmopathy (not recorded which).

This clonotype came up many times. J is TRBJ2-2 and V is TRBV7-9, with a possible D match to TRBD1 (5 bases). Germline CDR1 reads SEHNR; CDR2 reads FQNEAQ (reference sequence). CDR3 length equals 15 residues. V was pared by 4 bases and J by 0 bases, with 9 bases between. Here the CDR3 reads CASSWGVANTGELFF. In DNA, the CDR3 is TGTGCCAGCAGCTGGGGCGTAGCGAACACCGGGGAGCTGTTTTTT.

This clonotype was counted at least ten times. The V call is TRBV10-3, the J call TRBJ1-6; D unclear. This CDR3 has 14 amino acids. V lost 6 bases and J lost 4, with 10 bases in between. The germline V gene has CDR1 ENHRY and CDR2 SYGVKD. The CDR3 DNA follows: TGTGCCATCAGGCAGAACACTTATAATTCACCCCTCCACTTT. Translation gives CAIRQNTYNSPLHF.

For the CDR3, the DNA is TGCAGTGCTATGACAGACGGGGCCTCCTACGAGCAGTACTTC. It codes for CSAMTDGASYEQYF. The chain has TRBV20-1 and TRBJ2-7; the D gene could be TRBD1 or TRBD2 (5 bases each). Germline V lookup: CDR1 DFQATT, CDR2 SNEGSKA (reference sequence). The V and J ends lost 4 bases and 0 bases respectively, with 13 bases between them. The CDR3 loop spans 14 amino acids.

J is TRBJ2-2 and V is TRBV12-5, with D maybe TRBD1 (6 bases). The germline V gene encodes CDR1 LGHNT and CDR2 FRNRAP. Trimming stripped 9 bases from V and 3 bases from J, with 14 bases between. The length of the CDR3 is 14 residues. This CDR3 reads CASGDTYYTGELFF. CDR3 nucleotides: TGTGCTAGCGGGGACACCTATTACACCGGGGAGCTGTTTTTT.

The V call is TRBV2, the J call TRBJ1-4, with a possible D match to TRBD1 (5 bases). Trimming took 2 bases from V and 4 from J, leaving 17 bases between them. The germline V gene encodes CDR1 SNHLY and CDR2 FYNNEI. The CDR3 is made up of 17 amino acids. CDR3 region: CASSESVGGFGNEKLFF. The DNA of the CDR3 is TGTGCCAGCAGTGAATCGGTCGGGGGATTTGGTAATGAAAAACTGTTTTTT. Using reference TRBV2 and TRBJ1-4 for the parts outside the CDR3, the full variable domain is EPEVTQTPSHQVTQMGQEVILRCVPISNHLYFYWYRQILGQKVEFLVSFYNNEISEKSEIFDDQFSVERPDGSNFTLKIRSTKLEDSAMYFCASSESVGGFGNEKLFFGSGTQLSVL.

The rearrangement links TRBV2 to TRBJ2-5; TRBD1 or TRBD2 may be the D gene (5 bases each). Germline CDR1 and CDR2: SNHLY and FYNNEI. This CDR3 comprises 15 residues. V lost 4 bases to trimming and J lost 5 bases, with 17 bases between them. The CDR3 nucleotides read TGTGCCAGCAGTGTGAGGTTTCCGGGGCCGGAGACCCAGTACTTC. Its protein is CASSVRFPGPETQYF.

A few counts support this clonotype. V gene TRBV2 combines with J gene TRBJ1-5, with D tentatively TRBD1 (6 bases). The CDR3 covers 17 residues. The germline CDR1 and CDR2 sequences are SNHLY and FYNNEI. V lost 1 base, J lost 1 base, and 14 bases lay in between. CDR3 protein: CASSEVLGQTSNQPQHF. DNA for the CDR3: TGTGCCAGCAGTGAAGTCCTAGGACAGACCAGCAATCAGCCCCAGCATTTT.

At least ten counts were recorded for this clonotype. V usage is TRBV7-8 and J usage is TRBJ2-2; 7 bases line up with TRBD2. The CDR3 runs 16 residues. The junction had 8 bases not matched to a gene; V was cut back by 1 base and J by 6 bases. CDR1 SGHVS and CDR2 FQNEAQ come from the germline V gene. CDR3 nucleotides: TGTGCCAGCAGCTTAGTTCCAGCGGGGAGCGCCGGGGAGCTGTTTTTT. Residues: CASSLVPAGSAGELFF.

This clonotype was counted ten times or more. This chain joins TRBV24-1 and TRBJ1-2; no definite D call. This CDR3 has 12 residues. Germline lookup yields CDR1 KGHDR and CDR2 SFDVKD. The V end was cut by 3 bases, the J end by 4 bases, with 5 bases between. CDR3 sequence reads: CATSDVGYGYTF. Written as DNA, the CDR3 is TGTGCCACCAGTGATGTCGGCTATGGCTACACCTTC.

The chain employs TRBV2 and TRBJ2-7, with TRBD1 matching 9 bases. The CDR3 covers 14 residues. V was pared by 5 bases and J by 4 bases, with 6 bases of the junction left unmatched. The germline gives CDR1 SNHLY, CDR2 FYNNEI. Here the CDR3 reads CASSPGQGWYEQYF. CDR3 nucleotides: TGTGCCAGCAGTCCCGGACAGGGGTGGTACGAGCAGTACTTC.

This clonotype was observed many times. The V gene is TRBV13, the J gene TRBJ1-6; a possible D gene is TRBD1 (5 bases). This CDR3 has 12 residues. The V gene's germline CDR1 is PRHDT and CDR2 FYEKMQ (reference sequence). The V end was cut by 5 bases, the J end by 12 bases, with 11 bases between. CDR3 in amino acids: CASSPTGGPLHF. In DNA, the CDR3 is TGTGCCAGCAGCCCCACGGGGGGACCCCTCCACTTT.

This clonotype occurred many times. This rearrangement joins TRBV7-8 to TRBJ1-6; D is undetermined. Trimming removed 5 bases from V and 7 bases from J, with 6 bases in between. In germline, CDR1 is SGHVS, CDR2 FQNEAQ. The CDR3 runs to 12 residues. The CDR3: CASSRVNSPLHF. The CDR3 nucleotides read TGTGCCAGCAGCCGAGTGAATTCACCCCTCCACTTT.

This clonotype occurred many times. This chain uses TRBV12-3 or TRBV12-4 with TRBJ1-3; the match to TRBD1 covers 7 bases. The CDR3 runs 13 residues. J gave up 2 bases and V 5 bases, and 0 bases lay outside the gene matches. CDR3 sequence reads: CASSGQAGNTIYF. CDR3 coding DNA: TGTGCCAGCAGTGGACAGGCTGGAAACACCATATATTTT.

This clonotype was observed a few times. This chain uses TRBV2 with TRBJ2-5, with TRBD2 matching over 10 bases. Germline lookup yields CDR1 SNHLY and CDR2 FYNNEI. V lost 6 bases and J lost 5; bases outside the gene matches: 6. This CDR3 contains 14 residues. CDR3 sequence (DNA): TGTGCCAGCAGGGCTAGCGGGAGTTGGGAGACCCAGTACTTC. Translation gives CASRASGSWETQYF. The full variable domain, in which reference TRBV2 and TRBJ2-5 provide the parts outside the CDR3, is EPEVTQTPSHQVTQMGQEVILRCVPISNHLYFYWYRQILGQKVEFLVSFYNNEISEKSEIFDDQFSVERPDGSNFTLKIRSTKLEDSAMYFCASRASGSWETQYFGPGTRLLVL.

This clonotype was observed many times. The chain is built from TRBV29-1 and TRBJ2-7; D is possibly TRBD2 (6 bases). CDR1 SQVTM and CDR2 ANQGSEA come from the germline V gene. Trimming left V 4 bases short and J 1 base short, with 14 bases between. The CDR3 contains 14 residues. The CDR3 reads CSVGRGFPSYEQYF. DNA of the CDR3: TGCAGCGTTGGCCGGGGGTTCCCTTCCTACGAGCAGTACTTC.

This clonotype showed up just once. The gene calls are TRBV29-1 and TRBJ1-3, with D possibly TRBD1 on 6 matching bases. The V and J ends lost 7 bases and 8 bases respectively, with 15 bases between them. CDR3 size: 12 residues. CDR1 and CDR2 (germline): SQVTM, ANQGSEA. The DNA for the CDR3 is TGCAGCGCCCTTCGGGCAGGGGACACCATATATTTT. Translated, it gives CSALRAGDTIYF.

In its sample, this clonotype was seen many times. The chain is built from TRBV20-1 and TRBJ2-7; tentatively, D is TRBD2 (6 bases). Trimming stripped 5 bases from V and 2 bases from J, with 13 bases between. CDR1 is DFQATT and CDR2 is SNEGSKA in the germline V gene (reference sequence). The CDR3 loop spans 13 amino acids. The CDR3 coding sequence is TGCAGTGCTCGGACTACCACTACCTACGAGCAGTACTTC. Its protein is CSARTTTTYEQYF.

The CDR3 nucleotides are TGCAGTGCTAGAGTTGACAGGGGCTATGGCTACACCTTC. Amino acids: CSARVDRGYGYTF. The chain employs TRBV20-1 and TRBJ1-2, with 8 bases matching TRBD1. The V segment lost 1 base and the J segment 4 bases; nucleotides outside the gene matches: 2. Looked up from germline, CDR1 is DFQATT and CDR2 is SNEGSKA (reference sequence). This CDR3 comprises 13 residues.

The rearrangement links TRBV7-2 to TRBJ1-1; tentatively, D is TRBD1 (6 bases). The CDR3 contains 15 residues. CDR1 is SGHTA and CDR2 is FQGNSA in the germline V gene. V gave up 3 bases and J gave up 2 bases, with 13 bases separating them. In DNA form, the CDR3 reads TGTGCCAGCAGCTTTGGGGGGGCGGGAAACACTGAAGCTTTCTTT. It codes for CASSFGGAGNTEAFF.

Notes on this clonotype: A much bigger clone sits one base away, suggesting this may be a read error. In nucleotides, the CDR3 is TGTACCAGCAGCTCCAAGAGTGTGGAGGCTTTCTTT. The encoded protein is CTSSSKSVEAFF. This chain uses TRBV7-9 with TRBJ1-1; D is unclear. The CDR3 contains 12 residues. Germline V lookup: CDR1 SEHNR, CDR2 FQNEAQ (reference sequence).

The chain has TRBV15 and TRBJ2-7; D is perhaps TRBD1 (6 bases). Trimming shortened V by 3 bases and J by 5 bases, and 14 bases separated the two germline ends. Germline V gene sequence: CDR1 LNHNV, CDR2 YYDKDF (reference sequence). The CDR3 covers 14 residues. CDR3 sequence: CATSSHRDIDEQYF. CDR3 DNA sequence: TGTGCCACCAGCAGCCACCGGGACATTGACGAGCAGTACTTC.

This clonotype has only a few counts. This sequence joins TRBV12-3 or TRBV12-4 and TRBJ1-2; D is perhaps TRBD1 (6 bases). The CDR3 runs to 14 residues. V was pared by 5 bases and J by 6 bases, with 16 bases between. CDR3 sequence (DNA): TGTGCCAGCAGTCGCAGCATGAAGGGGGATGGCTACACCTTC. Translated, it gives CASSRSMKGDGYTF.

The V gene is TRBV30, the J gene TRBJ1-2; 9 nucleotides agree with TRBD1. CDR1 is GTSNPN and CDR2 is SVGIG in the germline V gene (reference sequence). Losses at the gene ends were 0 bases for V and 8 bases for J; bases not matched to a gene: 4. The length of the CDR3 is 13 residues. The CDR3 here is CAWSVGTGWGYTF. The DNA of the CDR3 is TGTGCCTGGAGTGTTGGGACAGGGTGGGGCTACACCTTC.

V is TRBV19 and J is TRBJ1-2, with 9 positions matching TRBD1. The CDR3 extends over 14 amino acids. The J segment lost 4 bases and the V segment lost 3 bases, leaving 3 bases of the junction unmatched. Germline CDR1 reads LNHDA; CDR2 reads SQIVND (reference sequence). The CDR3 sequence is CASSIPGQGYGYTF. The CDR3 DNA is TGTGCCAGTAGTATCCCGGGACAGGGCTATGGCTACACCTTC.

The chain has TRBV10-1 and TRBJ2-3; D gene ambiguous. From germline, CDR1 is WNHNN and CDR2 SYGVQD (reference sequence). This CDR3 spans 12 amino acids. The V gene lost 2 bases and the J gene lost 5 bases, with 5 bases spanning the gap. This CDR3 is CASSEAIDTQYF. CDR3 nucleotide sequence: TGCGCCAGCAGTGAGGCCATAGATACGCAGTATTTT.

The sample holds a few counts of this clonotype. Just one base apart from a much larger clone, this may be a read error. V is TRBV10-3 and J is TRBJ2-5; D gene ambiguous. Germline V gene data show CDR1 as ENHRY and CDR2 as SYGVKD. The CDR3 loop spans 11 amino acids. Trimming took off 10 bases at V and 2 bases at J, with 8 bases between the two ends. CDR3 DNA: TGTGCCACCAGATCGCAAGAGACCCAGTACTTC. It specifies CATRSQETQYF.

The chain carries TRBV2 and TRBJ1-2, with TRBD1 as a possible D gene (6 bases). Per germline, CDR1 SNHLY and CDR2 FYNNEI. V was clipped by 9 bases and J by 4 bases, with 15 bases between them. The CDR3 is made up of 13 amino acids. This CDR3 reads CASEGQTLYGYTF. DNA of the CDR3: TGTGCCAGTGAAGGACAGACCCTCTATGGCTACACCTTC.

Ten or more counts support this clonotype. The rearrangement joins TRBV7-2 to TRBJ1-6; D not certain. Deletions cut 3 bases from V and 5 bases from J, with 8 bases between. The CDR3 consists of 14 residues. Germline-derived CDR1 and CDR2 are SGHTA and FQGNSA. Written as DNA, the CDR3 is TGTGCCAGCAGCTTTGGGCAGAATAATTCACCCCTCCACTTT. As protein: CASSFGQNNSPLHF. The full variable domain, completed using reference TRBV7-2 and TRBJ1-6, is GAGVSQSPSNKVTEKGKDVELRCDPISGHTALYWYRQSLGQGLEFLIYFQGNSAPDKSGLPSDRFSAERTGGSVSTLTIQRTQQEDSAVYLCASSFGQNNSPLHFGNGTRLTVT.

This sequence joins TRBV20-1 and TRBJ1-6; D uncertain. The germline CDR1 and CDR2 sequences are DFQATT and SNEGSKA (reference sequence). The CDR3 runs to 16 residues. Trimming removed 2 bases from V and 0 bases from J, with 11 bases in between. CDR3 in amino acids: CSARSRFSSYNSPLHF. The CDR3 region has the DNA TGCAGTGCTAGAAGCCGGTTTAGCTCCTATAATTCACCCCTCCACTTT.

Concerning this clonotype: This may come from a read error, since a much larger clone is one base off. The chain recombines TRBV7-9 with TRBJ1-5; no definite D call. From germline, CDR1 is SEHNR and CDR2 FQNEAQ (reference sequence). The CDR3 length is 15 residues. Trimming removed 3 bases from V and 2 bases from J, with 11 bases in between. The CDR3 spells CASSLGGYGNQPQHF. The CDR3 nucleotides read TGTGCCAGCAGCTTGGGCGGTTATGGCAATCAGCCCCAGCATTTT.

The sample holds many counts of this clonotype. The CDR3 is CASSIARGIQPQHF. CDR3 DNA: TGTGCCAGTAGTATTGCGCGGGGGATTCAGCCCCAGCATTTT. The V and J genes are TRBV19 and TRBJ1-5, with a weak D call TRBD1 (5 bases). The V and J ends lost 3 bases and 6 bases respectively, with 12 bases between them. CDR3 size: 14 residues. The germline CDR1 and CDR2 sequences are LNHDA and SQIVND (reference sequence).